This TCR beta chain derives from a study of human T cells and chemical hapten exposure. Study in general: Patients additionally received therapeutic doses of diphenylcyclopropenone on the scalp once a week, and this continued throughout the approximately 25-week study.

The sample's time point: patch test 1, 2 weeks after DPC sensitization. As to treatment: therapeutic diphenylcyclopropenone sensitization with weekly scalp DPC. Per germline, CDR1 LNHDA and CDR2 SQIVND (reference sequence). V lost 3 bases to trimming and J lost 2 bases; unmatched junction nucleotides: 7. The length of the CDR3 is 15 residues. A single record per CDR3 protein comes from TCRdb applying MiXCR to the RACE reads. The sample contains just under 350,000 distinct CDR3 sequences, roughly 6.9% of which appear only once. The source material was whole blood, sampled in connection with sensitization to the hapten diphenylcyclopropenone (DPC). V gene TRBV19 combines with J gene TRBJ2-7, with 7 positions matching TRBD2. This TCR was sampled from a woman aged 18-30 years with alopecia areata. Some clones in this sample may be carry-over from other donors' samples. The CDR3 loop is CASSIAPGGTYEQYF. The CDR3 DNA sequence: TGTGCCAGTAGTATCGCCCCCGGGGGGACCTACGAGCAGTACTTC. The full variable domain, with the rest looked up from reference TRBV19 and TRBJ2-7, is DGGITQSPKYLFRKEGQNVTLSCEQNLNHDAMYWYRQDPGQGLRLIYYSQIVNDFQKGDIAEGYSVSREKKESFPLTVTSAQKNPTAFYLCASSIAPGGTYEQYFGPGTRLTVT.